The following is a T cell receptor beta chain sequence with its context. Per the authors' pipeline: The authors estimated nucleated cell counts from reference gene primer amplification. Repertoires were generated with immunoSEQ multiplex PCR, while TCRdb's copy carries only in-frame clones and drops some. V, J and clone size were drawn from that table, and D and trimming were deduced from the DNA. The table lists approximately 150,000 clones, approximately 85% of them singletons. Seattle patients were enrolled during active infection and followed longitudinally. This sample was taken from a study of blood T cell repertoires in COVID-19. Overall study context: Samples of COVID-19 (acute and convalescent) were obtained from the United States, Italy and Spain. From T cells, B-cell-depleted T cells, or PBMCs came the material, which was cDNA or gDNA.

V was cut by 5 bases and J by 2 bases, with 24 bases left in between. The CDR3 consists of 19 residues. CDR1 SEHNR and CDR2 FQNEAQ come from the germline V gene (reference sequence). This chain links TRBV7-9 with TRBJ2-2, with D tentatively TRBD1 (6 bases). The TCR sequence derives from a woman older than 75 with COVID-19, enrolled during active disease. Sequencing was performed on peripheral blood. DNA of the CDR3: TGTGCCAGCAGCCTTCTCAGGGGCAGGGGACCGATTAACACCGGGGAGCTGTTTTTT. This sequence encodes CASSLLRGRGPINTGELFF.